One sample yielded the 22 T cell receptor beta chains listed below, sequenced in a study of cytomegalovirus exposure and HLA in healthy donors. The assay was immunoSEQ multiplex PCR, and TCRdb's table has in-frame clones only and misses some. This sample has more than 85,000 clones, with about 88% found just once. Material for sequencing was PBMCs. The origin of the receptors is a woman aged 18-30 years in good health and CMV-seronegative.

This clone has a handful of counts. The rearrangement joins TRBV7-2 to TRBJ2-7; D is possibly TRBD2 (5 bases). CDR3 length: 15 residues. V lost 3 bases and J lost 3, with 15 bases in between. Germline assignment: CDR1 SGHTA and CDR2 FQGNSA. The CDR3 sequence: CASSLRATRGYEQYF. As DNA, the CDR3 is TGTGCCAGCAGCTTGAGGGCTACTCGCGGCTACGAGCAGTACTTC.

The CDR3: CASSLIAVSSYEQYF. CDR3 DNA: TGTGCCAGCAGCTTGATAGCGGTGTCGTCCTACGAGCAGTACTTC. The V call is TRBV5-4, the J call TRBJ2-7, with D possibly being TRBD2 (6 bases). V was pared by 1 base and J by 1 base, with 12 bases between. The CDR3 is 15 residues long. CDR1 is SGHNT, CDR2 YYREEE, per germline (reference sequence).

The chain couples TRBV2 to TRBJ1-1, with D unclear. The CDR3 length is 14 residues. V lost 6 bases and J lost 0, with 11 bases in between. CDR1 SNHLY and CDR2 FYNNEI come from the germline V gene. The CDR3 loop reads CASRFRFMNTEAFF. The DNA of the CDR3 is TGTGCCAGCAGATTCAGGTTCATGAACACTGAAGCTTTCTTT. Complete variable domain (other parts from reference TRBV2 and TRBJ1-1): EPEVTQTPSHQVTQMGQEVILRCVPISNHLYFYWYRQILGQKVEFLVSFYNNEISEKSEIFDDQFSVERPDGSNFTLKIRSTKLEDSAMYFCASRFRFMNTEAFFGQGTRLTVV.

This clone was seen just once. J is TRBJ2-1 and V is TRBV5-4, with TRBD1 identical over 7 bases. Germline V lookup: CDR1 SGHNT, CDR2 YYREEE (reference sequence). The J segment lost 4 bases and the V segment lost 6 bases, leaving 7 bases of the junction unmatched. This CDR3 comprises 14 residues. CDR3 in amino acids: CASNQAGGYNEQFF. The CDR3 DNA follows: TGTGCCAGCAACCAGGCAGGGGGTTACAATGAGCAGTTCTTC.

The chain links TRBV5-4 to TRBJ1-4, with 10 bases aligning to TRBD1. The CDR3 spans 12 residues. Germline loops: CDR1 SGHNT, CDR2 YYREEE (reference sequence). V trimming: 4 bases; J trimming: 12 bases; junction bases outside the gene matches: 3. CDR3 residues: CASSLDRGQLFF. CDR3 DNA: TGTGCCAGCAGCCTTGACAGGGGGCAACTGTTTTTT.

The gene calls are TRBV7-7 and TRBJ1-1; D may be TRBD1 (6 bases). The germline V gene has CDR1 SSHAT and CDR2 FNYEAQ (reference sequence). The CDR3 runs to 13 residues. Trimming shortened V by 5 bases and J by 1 base, and 8 bases separated the two germline ends. The CDR3: CASSLDRNTEAFF. CDR3 bases: TGTGCCAGCAGCCTGGACAGGAACACTGAAGCTTTCTTT.

J is TRBJ2-1 and V is TRBV27, with 8 bases aligning to TRBD2. CDR1 is MNHEY, CDR2 SMNVEV, per germline (reference sequence). CDR3 size: 16 residues. V lost 6 bases to trimming and J lost 4 bases; unmatched junction nucleotides: 11. The CDR3 nucleotides read TGTGCCAGCAGCCGAAAGGGACTAGGCATTTACAATGAGCAGTTCTTC. Amino acid sequence: CASSRKGLGIYNEQFF.

V is TRBV29-1 and J is TRBJ1-2, with a tentative D call TRBD1 (6 bases). Trimming stripped 7 bases from V and 3 bases from J, with 21 bases between. CDR1 is SQVTM and CDR2 is ANQGSEA in the germline V gene. The CDR3 extends over 15 amino acids. CDR3 amino acids: CSALPRTGLHYGYTF. The CDR3 nucleotides read TGCAGCGCCCTCCCCCGAACAGGGCTGCACTATGGCTACACCTTC.

This sequence joins TRBV19 and TRBJ1-2; 8 nucleotides align to TRBD1. V shed 7 bases, J shed 0 bases, and the junction held 7 bases outside the gene matches. The germline CDR1 and CDR2 sequences are LNHDA and SQIVND (reference sequence). This CDR3 is built from 15 residues. DNA of the CDR3: TGTGCCAGTACCCCCGGGACAGGTGCTAACTATGGCTACACCTTC. Its protein product is CASTPGTGANYGYTF.

This clone appeared once. The chain employs TRBV30 and TRBJ1-2, with a weak D call TRBD1 (5 bases). CDR1 and CDR2 (germline): GTSNPN, SVGIG (reference sequence). This CDR3 comprises 15 residues. The V end lost 4 bases, the J end lost 1 base, and 16 bases lay between the germline ends. CDR3 sequence: CAWIYILGVNYGYTF. The CDR3 DNA reads as TGTGCCTGGATTTACATCCTAGGGGTTAACTATGGCTACACCTTC.

The chain has TRBV6-4 and TRBJ2-2; D is ambiguous. There are 14 residues in the CDR3. CDR1 is MRHNA and CDR2 is SNTAGT in the germline V gene. Trimming cost V 3 bases and J 3 bases, with 8 bases left between them. CDR3: CASSDHRDTGELFF. The CDR3 DNA follows: TGTGCCAGCAGTGATCATAGAGACACCGGGGAGCTGTTTTTT.

J is TRBJ1-5 and V is TRBV4-1; no clear D gene. This CDR3 spans 15 amino acids. V lost 0 bases and J 5 bases, leaving 11 bases between the germline ends. CDR1 MGHRA and CDR2 YSYEKL come from the germline V gene. The CDR3 coding sequence is TGCGCCAGCAGCCAAGAACACAGCACTCATCAGCCCCAGCATTTT. Its translation: CASSQEHSTHQPQHF.

This chain links TRBV9 with TRBJ2-1; TRBD1 agrees at 7 bases. The CDR3 length is 15 residues. J gave up 4 bases and V 0 bases, and 4 bases lay outside the gene matches. The V gene's germline CDR1 is SGDLS and CDR2 YYNGEE. In DNA form, the CDR3 reads TGTGCCAGCAGCGTAGGTCAGGGACAGTACAATGAGCAGTTCTTC. This translates into CASSVGQGQYNEQFF.

The genes are TRBV7-3 and TRBJ1-5; D uncertain. Germline V gives CDR1 SGHTA, CDR2 FQGTGA. This CDR3 has 13 amino acids. Trimming removed 3 bases at V and 7 bases at J, with 10 bases between. The CDR3 is CASSLDRGQPQHF. The DNA for the CDR3 is TGTGCCAGCAGCTTGGATAGAGGACAGCCCCAGCATTTT. The whole variable domain, filled in from reference TRBV7-3 and TRBJ1-5, reads GAGVSQTPSNKVTEKGKYVELRCDPISGHTALYWYRQSLGQGPEFLIYFQGTGAADDSGLPNDRFFAVRPEGSVSTLKIQRTERGDSAVYLCASSLDRGQPQHFGDGTRLSIL.

This clone was observed a single time. CDR3 sequence reads: CASSSGLAGDTDTQYF. The CDR3, as DNA: TGTGCCAGCAGTTCGGGACTAGCGGGAGACACAGATACGCAGTATTTT. The V gene is TRBV6-5, the J gene TRBJ2-3; 14 nucleotides agree with TRBD2. J lost 2 bases, V lost 4 bases, and 2 bases had no gene match. Germline values: CDR1 MNHEY, CDR2 SVGAGI. This CDR3 region has 16 residues.

The rearrangement joins TRBV18 to TRBJ1-4; D might be TRBD1 (5 bases). The CDR3 consists of 16 residues. Germline V lookup: CDR1 KGHSH, CDR2 LQKENI. The V gene lost 4 bases and the J gene lost 0 bases, with 12 bases spanning the gap. The CDR3 protein is CASSLSRAATNEKLFF. Here the CDR3 DNA reads TGTGCCAGCTCACTTTCCAGGGCGGCAACTAATGAAAAACTGTTTTTT.

The genes are TRBV9 and TRBJ1-2; TRBD1 matches 9 bases. CDR1 and CDR2 from the germline V gene are SGDLS and YYNGEE. J was trimmed by 3 bases and V by 3 bases; bases with no gene match: 6. The CDR3 is 15 amino acids. The CDR3 spells CASSALTGGHYGYTF. Here the CDR3 DNA reads TGTGCCAGCAGCGCCTTGACAGGGGGGCACTATGGCTACACCTTC.

The V gene is TRBV14, the J gene TRBJ2-1; no clear D gene. This CDR3 contains 13 residues. V lost 2 bases to trimming and J lost 4 bases, with 6 bases between them. Per the germline V gene, CDR1 is SGHDN and CDR2 is FVKESK. CDR3 protein: CASSQLAYNEQFF. The CDR3 nucleotides are TGTGCCAGCAGCCAACTGGCATACAATGAGCAGTTCTTC.

The chain couples TRBV6-6 to TRBJ2-1; no firm D call. Trimming removed 4 bases from V and 8 bases from J, with 6 bases in between. Germline V gene lookup returns CDR1 MNHNY and CDR2 SVGAGI (reference sequence). The CDR3 is 11 amino acids. CDR3 sequence: CASSSGYEQFF. The CDR3 DNA is TGTGCCAGCAGTTCCGGGTATGAGCAGTTCTTC.

This rearrangement joins TRBV6-5 to TRBJ1-1; tentatively, D is TRBD1 (6 bases). CDR3 size: 15 residues. The germline gives CDR1 MNHEY, CDR2 SVGAGI. The germline V and J ends were trimmed by 5 bases and 5 bases, with 18 bases remaining between them. The CDR3 sequence: CASSRPTGLVTEAFF. The CDR3 region has the DNA TGTGCCAGCAGTCGGCCCACAGGGCTGGTTACTGAAGCTTTCTTT.

Here the CDR3 DNA reads TGCGCCAGCAGTCAATATCGACAGCCCCGGTCCACAGATACGCAGTATTTT. Amino acid sequence: CASSQYRQPRSTDTQYF. The chain links TRBV23-1 to TRBJ2-3, with D possibly TRBD1 on 5 matching bases. TRBV23-1 is filed as an ORF, its function uncertain. The length of the CDR3 is 17 residues. Between the trimmed V and J ends, which lost 1 base and 2 bases, there was a span of 16 bases.

A single count supports this clone. The V and J genes are TRBV4-1 and TRBJ1-2; 10 bases match TRBD1. Per germline, CDR1 MGHRA and CDR2 YSYEKL. The junction had 9 bases not matched to a gene; V was cut back by 1 base and J by 4 bases. The CDR3 loop spans 17 amino acids. As DNA, the CDR3 is TGCGCCAGCAGCCAAGCCGGGACAGGGGCGGGAGGCTATGGCTACACCTTC. It is translated as CASSQAGTGAGGYGYTF.